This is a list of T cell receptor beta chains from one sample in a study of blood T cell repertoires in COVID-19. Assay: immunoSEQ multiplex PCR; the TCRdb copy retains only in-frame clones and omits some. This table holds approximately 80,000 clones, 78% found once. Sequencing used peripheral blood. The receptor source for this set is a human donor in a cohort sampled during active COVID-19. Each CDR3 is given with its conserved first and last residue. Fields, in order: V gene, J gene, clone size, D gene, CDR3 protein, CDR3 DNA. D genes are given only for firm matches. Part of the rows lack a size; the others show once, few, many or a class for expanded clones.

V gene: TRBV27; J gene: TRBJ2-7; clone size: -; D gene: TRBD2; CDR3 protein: CASSSPGLAGNEQYF; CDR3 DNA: TGTGCCAGCAGTTCACCGGGACTAGCGGGTAACGAGCAGTACTTC
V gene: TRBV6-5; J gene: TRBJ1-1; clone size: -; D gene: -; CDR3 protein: CASSLIAGGSEAFF; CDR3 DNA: TGTGCCAGCAGCCTCATAGCGGGGGGCAGCGAAGCTTTCTTT
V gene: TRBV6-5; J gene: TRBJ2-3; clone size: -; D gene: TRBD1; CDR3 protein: CASSRGTGSTDTQYF; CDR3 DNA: TGTGCCAGCAGTCGTGGGACAGGAAGCACAGATACGCAGTATTTT
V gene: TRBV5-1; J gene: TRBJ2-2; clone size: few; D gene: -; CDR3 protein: CASNPGSSGELFF; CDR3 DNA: TGCGCCAGCAATCCCGGGAGCTCCGGGGAGCTGTTTTTT
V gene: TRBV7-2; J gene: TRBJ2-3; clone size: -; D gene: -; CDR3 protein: CASSFGPSPDTQYF; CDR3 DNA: TGTGCCAGCAGCTTTGGGCCCAGCCCCGATACGCAGTATTTT
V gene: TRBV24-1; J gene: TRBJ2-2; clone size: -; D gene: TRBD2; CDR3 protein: CATGLAGETGELFF; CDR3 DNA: TGTGCCACCGGCCTAGCGGGGGAAACCGGGGAGCTGTTTTTT
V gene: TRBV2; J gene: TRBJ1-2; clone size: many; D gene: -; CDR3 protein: CASSLDNYGYTF; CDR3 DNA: TGTGCCAGTAGCCTCGACAACTATGGCTACACCTTC
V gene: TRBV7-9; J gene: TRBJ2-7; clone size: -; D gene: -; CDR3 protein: CASSLGSDPYEQYF; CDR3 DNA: TGTGCCAGCAGCTTGGGCAGTGACCCCTACGAGCAGTACTTC
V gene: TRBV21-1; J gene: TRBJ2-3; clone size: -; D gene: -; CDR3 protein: CASSKERGTSGITDTQYF; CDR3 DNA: TGTGCCAGCAGCAAAGAAAGAGGGACTAGCGGGATCACAGATACGCAGTATTTT
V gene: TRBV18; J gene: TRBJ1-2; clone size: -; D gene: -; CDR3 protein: CASSPLQGGGYTF; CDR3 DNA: TGTGCCAGCTCACCATTACAGGGCGGTGGCTACACCTTC
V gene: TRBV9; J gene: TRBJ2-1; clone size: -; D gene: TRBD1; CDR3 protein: CASSVVGTDNEQFF; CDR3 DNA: TGTGCCAGCAGCGTAGTAGGGACAGACAATGAGCAGTTCTTC
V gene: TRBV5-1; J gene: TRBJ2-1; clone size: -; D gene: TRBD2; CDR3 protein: CASSFNGLAGVYNEQFF; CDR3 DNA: TGCGCCAGCAGCTTTAATGGCCTAGCGGGGGTGTACAATGAGCAGTTCTTC
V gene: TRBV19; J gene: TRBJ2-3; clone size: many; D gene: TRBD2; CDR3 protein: CASSLPAGATDTQYF; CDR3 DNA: TGTGCCAGTAGCCTCCCTGCGGGAGCGACAGATACGCAGTATTTT
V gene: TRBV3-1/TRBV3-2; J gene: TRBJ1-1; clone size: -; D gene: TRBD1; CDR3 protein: CASSGDRMNTEAFF; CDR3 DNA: TGTGCCAGCAGTGGGGACAGAATGAACACTGAAGCTTTCTTT
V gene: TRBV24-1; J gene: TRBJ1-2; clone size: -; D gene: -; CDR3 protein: CATSDDGYGYTF; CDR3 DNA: TGTGCCACCTCGGATGACGGGTATGGCTACACCTTC
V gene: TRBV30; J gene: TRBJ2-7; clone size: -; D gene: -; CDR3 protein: CAWSVTGPGRNPHEQYF; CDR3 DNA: TGTGCCTGGAGTGTAACCGGGCCAGGGCGAAACCCCCACGAGCAGTACTTC
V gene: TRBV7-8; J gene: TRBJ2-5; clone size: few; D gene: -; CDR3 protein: CASSLQAYQETQYF; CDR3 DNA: TGTGCCAGCAGCTTACAGGCTTACCAAGAGACCCAGTACTTC
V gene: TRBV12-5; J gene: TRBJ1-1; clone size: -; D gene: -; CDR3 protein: CASGSQPQGGLGSPEAFF; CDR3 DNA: TGTGCTAGTGGTTCACAGCCCCAGGGAGGGTTAGGGAGCCCTGAAGCTTTCTTT
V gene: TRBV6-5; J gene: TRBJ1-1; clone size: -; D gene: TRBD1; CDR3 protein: CASRPTGGSEAFF; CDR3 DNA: TGTGCCAGCAGACCGACAGGGGGCTCTGAAGCTTTCTTT
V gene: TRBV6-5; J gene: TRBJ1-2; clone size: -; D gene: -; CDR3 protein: CASSYEGDYGYTF; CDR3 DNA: TGTGCCAGCAGTTATGAGGGAGACTATGGCTACACCTTC
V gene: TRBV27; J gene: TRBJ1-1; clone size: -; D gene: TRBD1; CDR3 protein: CASSLSNRGILNTEAFF; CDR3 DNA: TGTGCCAGCAGTTTATCCAACAGGGGGATTCTGAACACTGAAGCTTTCTTT
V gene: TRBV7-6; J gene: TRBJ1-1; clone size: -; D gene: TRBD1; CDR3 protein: CASSLGQGNTEAFF; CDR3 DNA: TGTGCCAGCAGCCTTGGACAGGGGAACACTGAAGCTTTCTTT
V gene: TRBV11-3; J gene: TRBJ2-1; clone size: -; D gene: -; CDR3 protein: CASSLFGRGDNEQFF; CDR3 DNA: TGTGCCAGCAGCTTATTTGGCAGGGGTGACAATGAGCAGTTCTTC
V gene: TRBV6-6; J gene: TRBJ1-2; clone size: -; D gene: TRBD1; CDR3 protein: CASSSGGYYGYTF; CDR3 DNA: TGTGCCAGCAGCTCAGGGGGCTATTATGGCTACACCTTC
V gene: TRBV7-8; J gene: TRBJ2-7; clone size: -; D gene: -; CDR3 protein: CASSLGPGRLYDEQYF; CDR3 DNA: TGTGCCAGCAGCTTAGGTCCAGGCAGGCTATACGATGAGCAGTACTTC
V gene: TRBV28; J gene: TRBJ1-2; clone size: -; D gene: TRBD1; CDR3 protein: CASSEGQLNYGYTF; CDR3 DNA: TGTGCCAGCAGCGAGGGACAGCTTAACTATGGCTACACCTTC
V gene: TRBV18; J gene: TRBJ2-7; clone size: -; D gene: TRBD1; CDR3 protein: CASSPTRTGLHEQYF; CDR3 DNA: TGTGCCAGCTCACCGACACGGACAGGGCTCCACGAGCAGTACTTC
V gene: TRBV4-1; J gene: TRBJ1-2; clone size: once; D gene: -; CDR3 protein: CASSQGRYGYTF; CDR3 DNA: TGCGCCAGCAGCCAAGGGAGGTATGGCTACACCTTC
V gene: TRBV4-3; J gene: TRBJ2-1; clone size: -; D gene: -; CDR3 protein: CASSQGWTGPLEQFF; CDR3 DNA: TGCGCCAGCAGCCAGGGATGGACTGGCCCCCTTGAGCAGTTCTTC
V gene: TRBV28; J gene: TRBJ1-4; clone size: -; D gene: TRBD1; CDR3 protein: CASSLRDRREKLFF; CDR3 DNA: TGTGCCAGCAGTTTGCGGGACAGGAGAGAAAAACTGTTTTTT
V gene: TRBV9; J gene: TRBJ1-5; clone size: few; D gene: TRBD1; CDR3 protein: CASSSTGGSNQPQHF; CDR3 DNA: TGTGCCAGCAGCTCGACAGGGGGTAGCAATCAGCCCCAGCATTTT
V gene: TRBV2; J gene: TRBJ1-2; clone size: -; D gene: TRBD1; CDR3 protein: CARGDREDYGYTF; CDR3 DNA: TGTGCCAGAGGGGACAGGGAGGACTATGGCTACACCTTC
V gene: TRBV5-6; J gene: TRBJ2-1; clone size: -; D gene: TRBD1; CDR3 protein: CASSLAGTGGSDEQFF; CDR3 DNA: TGTGCCAGCAGCTTGGCCGGGACAGGGGGCTCGGATGAGCAGTTCTTC
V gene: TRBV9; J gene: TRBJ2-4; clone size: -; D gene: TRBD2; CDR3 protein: CASSGGGTDIQYF; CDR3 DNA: TGTGCCAGCAGCGGGGGAGGGACGGACATTCAGTACTTC
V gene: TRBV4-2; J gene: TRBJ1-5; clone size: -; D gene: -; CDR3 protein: CASSQVIGFDSNQPQHF; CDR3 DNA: TGTGCCAGCAGCCAAGTGATCGGGTTTGATAGCAATCAGCCCCAGCATTTT
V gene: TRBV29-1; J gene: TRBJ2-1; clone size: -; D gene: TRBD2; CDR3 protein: CSARLAETYNEQFF; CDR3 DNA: TGCAGCGCAAGACTAGCGGAAACCTACAATGAGCAGTTCTTC
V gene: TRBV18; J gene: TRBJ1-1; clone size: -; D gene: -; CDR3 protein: CASSPGEMNTEAFF; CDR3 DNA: TGTGCCAGCTCACCCGGGGAAATGAACACTGAAGCTTTCTTT
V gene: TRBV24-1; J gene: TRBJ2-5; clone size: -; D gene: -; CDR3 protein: CATSDLRNRGRGQETQYF; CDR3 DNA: TGTGCCACCAGTGACTTGCGAAACAGGGGACGGGGGCAAGAGACCCAGTACTTC
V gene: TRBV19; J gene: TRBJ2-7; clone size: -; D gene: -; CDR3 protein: CASSIIRGNEQYF; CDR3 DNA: TGTGCCAGTAGTATAATCCGGGGAAACGAGCAGTACTTC
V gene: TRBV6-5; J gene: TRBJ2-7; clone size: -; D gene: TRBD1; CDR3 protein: CASSSPGTAYEQYF; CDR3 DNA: TGTGCCAGCAGTTCCCCCGGGACAGCCTACGAGCAGTACTTC
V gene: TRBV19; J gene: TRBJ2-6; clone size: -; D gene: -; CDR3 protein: CASSSQSGGGANVLTF; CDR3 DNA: TGTGCCAGTAGCTCCCAATCGGGTGGTGGGGCCAACGTCCTGACTTTC
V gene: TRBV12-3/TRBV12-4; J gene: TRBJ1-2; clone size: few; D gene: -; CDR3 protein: CASSLSQAHGYTF; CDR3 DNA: TGTGCCAGCAGTTTATCTCAGGCCCATGGCTACACCTTC
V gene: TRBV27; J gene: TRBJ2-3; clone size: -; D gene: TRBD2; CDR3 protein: CASSLSPSGGTDTQYF; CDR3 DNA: TGTGCCAGCAGTTTATCACCGAGCGGGGGCACAGATACGCAGTATTTT
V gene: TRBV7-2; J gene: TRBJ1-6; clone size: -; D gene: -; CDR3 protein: CASSLGIQYSPLHF; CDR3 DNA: TGTGCCAGCAGCTTAGGTATACAGTATTCACCCCTCCACTTT
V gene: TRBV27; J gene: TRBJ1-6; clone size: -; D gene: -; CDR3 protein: CASSLRQSGNSPLHF; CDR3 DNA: TGTGCCAGCAGTCTCAGACAATCGGGGAATTCACCCCTCCACTTT
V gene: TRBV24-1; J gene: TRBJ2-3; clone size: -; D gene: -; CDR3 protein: CATRSGTDTQYF; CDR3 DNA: TGTGCCACCAGGAGTGGTACAGATACGCAGTATTTT
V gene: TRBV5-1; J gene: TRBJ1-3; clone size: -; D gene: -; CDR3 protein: CASSLEFGVLGNTIYF; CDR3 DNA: TGCGCCAGCAGCTTGGAATTCGGGGTACTCGGAAACACCATATATTTT
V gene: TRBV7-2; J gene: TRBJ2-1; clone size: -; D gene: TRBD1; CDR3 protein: CASSLVGTGNNEQFF; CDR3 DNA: TGTGCCAGCAGCTTAGTTGGGACAGGGAACAATGAGCAGTTCTTC
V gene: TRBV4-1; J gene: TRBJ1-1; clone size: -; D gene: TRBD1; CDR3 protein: CASTGTANTEAFF; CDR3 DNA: TGCGCCAGCACCGGGACAGCGAACACTGAAGCTTTCTTT
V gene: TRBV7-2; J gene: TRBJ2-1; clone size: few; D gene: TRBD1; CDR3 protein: CASSPTHRGYNEQFF; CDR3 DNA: TGTGCCAGCAGTCCCACCCACAGGGGGTACAATGAGCAGTTCTTC
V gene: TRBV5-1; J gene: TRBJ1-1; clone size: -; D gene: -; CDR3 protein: CASKKDGGTEAFF; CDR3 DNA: TGCGCCAGCAAGAAAGATGGAGGCACTGAAGCTTTCTTT
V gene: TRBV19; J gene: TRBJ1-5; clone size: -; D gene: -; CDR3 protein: CASSHFNQPQHF; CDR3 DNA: TGTGCCAGTAGTCACTTCAATCAGCCCCAGCATTTT
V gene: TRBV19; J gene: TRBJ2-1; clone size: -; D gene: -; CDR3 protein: CASSIGGPVSNEQFF; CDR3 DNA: TGTGCCAGTAGTATCGGAGGGCCGGTTTCCAATGAGCAGTTCTTC
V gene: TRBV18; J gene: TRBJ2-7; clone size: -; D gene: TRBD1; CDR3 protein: CASSPPPGQGYEQYF; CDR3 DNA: TGTGCCAGCTCACCACCACCGGGACAGGGCTACGAGCAGTACTTC